This T cell receptor (beta chain) came from a study of T cells expressing NK-cell markers. With the 5' RACE reads reprocessed, TCRdb shows one record per CDR3 protein and no DNA. Its table records 350,000 to 500,000 distinct CDR3 sequences. Comments on this clonotype: Its target is not known.

The CDR3 loop spans 12 amino acids. Germline V gives CDR1 DFQATT, CDR2 SNEGSKA (reference sequence). Study-level findings and limits: Several of the donors also had these clonotypes leading their CD3+CD56-NKG2C+ fraction. The study did not resolve the HCMV specificity of expanded NKG2C+ T cell clones.

This sequence originates from a woman between 18 and 70 years old in good health. The chain recombines TRBV20-1 with TRBJ2-1. The sequenced sample consisted of blood T cells: a sorted CD56 or NKG2C T cell subset, CD4+ or CD8+ T cells, or bulk PBMC T cells (not recorded which). CDR3 amino acids: CSALKDDNEQFF.